Presented here are 24 T cell receptor beta chains from one specimen sequenced in a study of blood T cells in healthy people across ages. Through a sample-barcoded 5' primer and a J-beta primer mix, a second PCR was run for roughly 6 to 11 cycles. One entry per CDR3 protein, called by TCRdb with MiXCR from the 5' RACE reads. The profile covers 700,000 to 1,000,000 distinct CDR3 sequences, with 40% to 50% appearing a single time and about a fifth taken by the ten largest. Sequencing was carried out using blood. The source of these receptors is a man aged 60-69 years in good health.

This CDR3 is CASSLVGGGGASYEQYF. In nucleotides, the CDR3 is TGTGCCAGCAGCTTAGTGGGAGGCGGGGGGGCCTCCTACGAGCAGTACTTC. The J gene is TRBJ2-7, the V gene TRBV7-2; 9 bases are shared with TRBD2. CDR1 and CDR2 (germline): SGHTA, FQGNSA. The V gene end was trimmed by 1 base and the J gene end by 0 bases; junction bases not matched to a gene: 7. This CDR3 has 17 amino acids.

This clonotype was counted a few times. V is TRBV20-1 and J is TRBJ2-7; possibly TRBD2 for D (5 bases). CDR1 DFQATT and CDR2 SNEGSKA come from the germline V gene (reference sequence). Deletions cut 1 base from V and 3 bases from J, with 16 bases between. This CDR3 region has 15 residues. The CDR3 spells CSARAELGLYYEQYF. As DNA, the CDR3 is TGCAGTGCTAGAGCCGAACTAGGTCTCTACTACGAGCAGTACTTC.

This rearrangement joins TRBV6-2 or TRBV6-3 to TRBJ2-7; D perhaps matches TRBD1 (6 bases). The DNA matches TRBJ2-5 better at its end, which makes the J call doubtful. The CDR3 runs to 16 residues. Germline assignment: CDR1 MNHEY and CDR2 SVGEGT. CDR3 loop: CASSYLAGATQETQYF. In nucleotides, the CDR3 is TGTGCCAGCAGTTACCTGGCAGGGGCCACCCAAGAGACCCAGTACTTC.

V gene TRBV3-1 combines with J gene TRBJ2-1, with D perhaps TRBD2 (6 bases). The V and J ends lost 5 bases and 0 bases respectively, with 14 bases between them. The CDR3 length is 16 residues. Germline V lookup: CDR1 LGHDT, CDR2 YNNKEL (reference sequence). CDR3 nucleotides: TGTGCCAGCAGCGAATTAGCGGTGAGCTCCTACAATGAGCAGTTCTTC. It encodes CASSELAVSSYNEQFF.

The chain employs TRBV5-6 and TRBJ2-1; 8 nucleotides align to TRBD1. The germline CDR1 and CDR2 sequences are SGHDT and YYEEEE. Trimming at V came to 4 bases and at J to 11 bases, leaving 5 bases not matched to a gene. The CDR3 has 12 residues. This CDR3 reads CASSLGTGKQFF. DNA of the CDR3: TGTGCCAGCAGCCTTGGGACAGGCAAGCAGTTCTTC.

Only one count was recorded for this clonotype. J is TRBJ2-3 and V is TRBV20-1; 11 positions agree with TRBD2. The CDR3 runs to 17 residues. After removal of 1 base from V and 4 bases from J, the junction contained 10 bases not matched to a gene. Germline V gene data show CDR1 as DFQATT and CDR2 as SNEGSKA (reference sequence). This CDR3 reads CSARAGIAGGPADTQYF. The CDR3 DNA reads as TGCAGTGCTAGAGCGGGGATAGCGGGGGGGCCGGCAGATACGCAGTATTTT.

The rearrangement links TRBV6-1 to TRBJ2-3, with 13 bases aligning to TRBD2. Trimming removed 10 bases from V and 1 base from J; junction bases left unmatched: 11. Germline V gene sequence: CDR1 MNHNS, CDR2 SASEGT. The CDR3 has 17 residues. CDR3 bases: TGTGCCACACCGGGACTAGCGGGGCCAATAGGCACAGATACGCAGTATTTT. As protein: CATPGLAGPIGTDTQYF.

The rearrangement links TRBV5-5 to TRBJ1-1, with D unclear. Germline CDR1 is SGHKS and CDR2 is YYEKEE (reference sequence). The length of the CDR3 is 12 residues. Between the trimmed V and J ends, which lost 5 bases and 6 bases, there was a span of 11 bases. CDR3 in DNA: TGTGCCAGCAGTTCGCTTCAAGCTGAAGCTTTCTTT. This encodes CASSSLQAEAFF.

J is TRBJ2-5 and V is TRBV6-5; TRBD1 is a possible D gene (6 bases). Germline V gene sequence: CDR1 MNHEY, CDR2 SVGAGI. CDR3 length equals 14 residues. Trimming stripped 4 bases from V and 0 bases from J, with 9 bases between. The CDR3 reads CASSLQGDQETQYF. In DNA form, the CDR3 reads TGTGCCAGCAGTTTACAGGGAGACCAAGAGACCCAGTACTTC.

This clonotype was recorded once. CDR3 bases: TGTGCCAGCAGCGCGGACAGGCTAGGGAACTGCGGCTACACCTTC. The encoded protein is CASSADRLGNCGYTF. The chain combines TRBV5-6 with TRBJ1-2; the match to TRBD1 covers 7 bases. This CDR3 has 15 amino acids. Looked up from germline, CDR1 is SGHDT and CDR2 is YYEEEE. J was trimmed by 8 bases and V by 4 bases; bases with no gene match: 14. Full variable domain (missing parts from reference TRBV5-6 and TRBJ1-2): DAGVTQSPTHLIKTRGQQVTLRCSPKSGHDTVSWYQQALGQGPQFIFQYYEEEERQRGNFPDRFSGHQFPNYSSELNVNALLLGDSALYLCASSADRLGNCGYTFGSGTRLTVV.

The CDR3 reads CASSPGQGEKTQYF. The CDR3 region has the DNA TGTGCCAGCAGCCCGGGACAGGGGGAAAAGACCCAGTACTTC. J is TRBJ2-5 and V is TRBV7-2; TRBD1 agrees at 11 bases. Per germline, CDR1 SGHTA and CDR2 FQGNSA. The length of the CDR3 is 14 residues. Germline trimming cut 5 bases from V and 6 bases from J; bases unmatched to any gene: 5.

As concerns this clonotype: It may be a read error: a sequence one base away is much more abundant. The chain uses TRBV6-2 or TRBV6-3 and TRBJ2-7, with D perhaps matching TRBD1 or TRBD2 (5 bases each). The CDR3 length is 14 residues. The V gene lost 2 bases and the J gene lost 3 bases, with 11 bases spanning the gap. Germline CDR1 MNHEY, CDR2 SVGEGT. CDR3 sequence: CASSYRGEIYEQYF. The CDR3 DNA reads TGTGCCAGCAGTTACAGGGGAGAAATCTACGAGCAGTACTTC.

This clonotype showed up just a few times. The chain employs TRBV4-1 and TRBJ2-1; 8 bases match TRBD1. Germline CDR1 MGHRA, CDR2 YSYEKL. The ends lost 1 base at V and 5 bases at J; junction bases unmatched: 4. This CDR3 has 15 residues. CDR3 in amino acids: CASSQVDRVHNEQFF. CDR3 in DNA: TGCGCCAGCAGCCAAGTGGACAGGGTCCACAATGAGCAGTTCTTC.

This clonotype was observed a handful of times. The chain joins TRBV7-2 to TRBJ2-1; possibly TRBD2 for D (8 bases). The CDR3 is 15 residues long. Per germline, CDR1 SGHTA and CDR2 FQGNSA. V was pared by 5 bases and J by 9 bases, with 20 bases between. CDR3 DNA sequence: TGTGCCAGCAGCCTACAGGGGAGGAGCGGGGGTGAGCAGTTCTTC. Residues: CASSLQGRSGGEQFF. The full variable domain, rest sourced from reference TRBV7-2 and TRBJ2-1, is GAGVSQSPSNKVTEKGKDVELRCDPISGHTALYWYRQSLGQGLEFLIYFQGNSAPDKSGLPSDRFSAERTGGSVSTLTIQRTQQEDSAVYLCASSLQGRSGGEQFFGPGTRLTVL.

The rearrangement uses TRBV7-9 and TRBJ1-2, with 12 bases identical to TRBD1. J gave up 4 bases and V 4 bases, and 7 bases lay outside the gene matches. The CDR3 sequence is 16 residues long. Per the germline V gene, CDR1 is SEHNR and CDR2 is FQNEAQ (reference sequence). CDR3: CASSSAGTGGVYGYTF. In DNA, the CDR3 is TGTGCCAGCAGCTCCGCCGGGACAGGGGGCGTCTATGGCTACACCTTC.

This chain connects TRBV7-2 to TRBJ2-3; 8 nucleotides align to TRBD2. Germline CDR1 reads SGHTA; CDR2 reads FQGNSA. The CDR3 totals 16 residues. V trimming: 0 bases; J trimming: 3 bases; junction bases outside the gene matches: 5. The CDR3 nucleotides read TGTGCCAGCAGCTTAGCCGGCAGCGGGGGTACAGATACGCAGTATTTT. Protein sequence: CASSLAGSGGTDTQYF.

The chain joins TRBV3-1 to TRBJ2-3; possibly TRBD2 for D (6 bases). Germline assignment: CDR1 LGHDT and CDR2 YNNKEL (reference sequence). V was cut by 3 bases and J by 4 bases, with 14 bases left in between. The length of the CDR3 is 15 residues. CDR3 in amino acids: CASSHRLVGADTQYF. CDR3 DNA: TGTGCCAGCAGCCATCGACTAGTTGGCGCAGATACGCAGTATTTT.

CDR3 DNA: TGCGCCAGCAGCCAAGATAGGAGCGGGGGGAATGAGCAGTTCTTC. This sequence encodes CASSQDRSGGNEQFF. The chain links TRBV4-3 to TRBJ2-1; 9 positions agree with TRBD2. With 0 bases clipped from V and 7 bases from J, the junction kept 4 bases outside the gene matches. The CDR3 loop spans 15 amino acids. Germline V CDR1 and CDR2: LGHNA, YSLEER.

The V and J genes are TRBV10-3 and TRBJ2-7; TRBD2 agrees at 7 bases. The CDR3 spans 13 residues. The ends lost 3 bases at V and 6 bases at J; junction bases unmatched: 5. The germline gives CDR1 ENHRY, CDR2 SYGVKD. The CDR3 is CAISDMGGIEQYF. The CDR3 bases are TGTGCCATCAGTGATATGGGGGGGATCGAGCAGTACTTC.

The chain employs TRBV4-1 and TRBJ2-7; D assignment may be TRBD1 or TRBD2 (5 bases each). Germline CDR1 MGHRA, CDR2 YSYEKL. CDR3 size: 15 residues. V dropped 0 bases and J dropped 3 bases, with 12 bases sitting between them. The CDR3 nucleotides are TGCGCCAGCAGCCAAGATCACGGGACGTACTACGAGCAGTACTTC. Its protein product is CASSQDHGTYYEQYF.

This sequence joins TRBV15 and TRBJ2-5; D possibly corresponds to TRBD2 (5 bases). Trimming removed 6 bases from V and 4 bases from J, with 12 bases in between. The germline gives CDR1 LNHNV, CDR2 YYDKDF (reference sequence). This CDR3 has 13 amino acids. CDR3 in DNA: TGTGCCACCAGTGGACTCACGGTAGAGACCCAGTACTTC. The encoded protein is CATSGLTVETQYF.

The rearrangement joins TRBV6-5 to TRBJ2-4, with 7 bases fitting TRBD2. Matching the DNA end better, TRBJ2-7 makes the J call doubtful. The CDR3 totals 13 residues. Germline V lookup: CDR1 MNHEY, CDR2 SVGAGI. CDR3 bases: TGTGCCAGCAGAGAGAGCGGGATCTACGAGCAGTACTTC. Protein product: CASRESGIYEQYF.

This clonotype was observed at least ten times. The V gene is TRBV4-1, the J gene TRBJ1-2; D unresolved. The length of the CDR3 is 14 residues. The germline V gene has CDR1 MGHRA and CDR2 YSYEKL. Trimming left V 0 bases short and J 5 bases short, with 10 bases between. CDR3 nucleotide sequence: TGCGCCAGCAGCCAAGAACGGACCGTTTATGGCTACACCTTC. It codes for CASSQERTVYGYTF.

In DNA form, the CDR3 reads TGTGCCAGCAGCGCCAACCAGGAGGCAGGGGGCCTCGCAGATACGCAGTATTTT. As protein: CASSANQEAGGLADTQYF. V and J are TRBV9 and TRBJ2-3; 8 nucleotides align to TRBD1. CDR1 SGDLS and CDR2 YYNGEE come from the germline V gene. Losses at the gene ends were 3 bases for V and 4 bases for J; bases not matched to a gene: 16. The CDR3 runs 18 residues.